This TCR beta chain was recorded in a study of OX40 agonist ivuxolimab in advanced cancers. This CDR3 contains 13 residues. Germline CDR1 and CDR2: SEHNR and FQNEAQ (reference sequence). V shed 5 bases and J shed 6 bases, with 11 bases lying between them. Clones were read by immunoSEQ multiplex PCR, and TCRdb kept only the in-frame ones, dropping some. The sample gives roughly 18,000 clones, 55% to 80% of which show up once; 24% is in the top ten. The chain employs TRBV7-9 and TRBJ1-5; the D is unclear. Sequenced material: CD4+ or CD8+ T cells sorted from blood, taken in a trial of the OX40 agonist ivuxolimab. This receptor was identified in an adult with an advanced solid tumor such as melanoma, head and neck, liver or kidney cancer. In DNA form, the CDR3 reads TGTGCCAGCAGCGCCGACCCCCGTCAGCCCCAGCATTTT. Protein: CASSADPRQPQHF.